This T cell receptor beta chain was sequenced for a study of PD-1 blockade in classical Hodgkin lymphoma. Every patient had relapsed following autologous stem cell transplantation, and cohorts differed in brentuximab vedotin exposure. This CDR3 comprises 16 residues. V trimming: 5 bases; J trimming: 6 bases; junction bases outside the gene matches: 13. The germline V gene has CDR1 LNHDA and CDR2 SQIVND (reference sequence). Generated by immunoSEQ multiplex PCR, the TCRdb table keeps only in-frame clones and is missing some. The sample lists 60,000 or so clones; about nine tenths were seen once. Sequenced material: peripheral blood mononuclear cells (PBMCs), taken at baseline. The V and J genes are TRBV19 and TRBJ2-3; 8 bases are a match to TRBD1. The sequence derives from a human donor with classical Hodgkin lymphoma. The CDR3 is CASSPGLLTGGDTQYF. DNA for the CDR3: TGTGCCAGTAGTCCGGGACTCCTCACAGGGGGGGATACGCAGTATTTT.